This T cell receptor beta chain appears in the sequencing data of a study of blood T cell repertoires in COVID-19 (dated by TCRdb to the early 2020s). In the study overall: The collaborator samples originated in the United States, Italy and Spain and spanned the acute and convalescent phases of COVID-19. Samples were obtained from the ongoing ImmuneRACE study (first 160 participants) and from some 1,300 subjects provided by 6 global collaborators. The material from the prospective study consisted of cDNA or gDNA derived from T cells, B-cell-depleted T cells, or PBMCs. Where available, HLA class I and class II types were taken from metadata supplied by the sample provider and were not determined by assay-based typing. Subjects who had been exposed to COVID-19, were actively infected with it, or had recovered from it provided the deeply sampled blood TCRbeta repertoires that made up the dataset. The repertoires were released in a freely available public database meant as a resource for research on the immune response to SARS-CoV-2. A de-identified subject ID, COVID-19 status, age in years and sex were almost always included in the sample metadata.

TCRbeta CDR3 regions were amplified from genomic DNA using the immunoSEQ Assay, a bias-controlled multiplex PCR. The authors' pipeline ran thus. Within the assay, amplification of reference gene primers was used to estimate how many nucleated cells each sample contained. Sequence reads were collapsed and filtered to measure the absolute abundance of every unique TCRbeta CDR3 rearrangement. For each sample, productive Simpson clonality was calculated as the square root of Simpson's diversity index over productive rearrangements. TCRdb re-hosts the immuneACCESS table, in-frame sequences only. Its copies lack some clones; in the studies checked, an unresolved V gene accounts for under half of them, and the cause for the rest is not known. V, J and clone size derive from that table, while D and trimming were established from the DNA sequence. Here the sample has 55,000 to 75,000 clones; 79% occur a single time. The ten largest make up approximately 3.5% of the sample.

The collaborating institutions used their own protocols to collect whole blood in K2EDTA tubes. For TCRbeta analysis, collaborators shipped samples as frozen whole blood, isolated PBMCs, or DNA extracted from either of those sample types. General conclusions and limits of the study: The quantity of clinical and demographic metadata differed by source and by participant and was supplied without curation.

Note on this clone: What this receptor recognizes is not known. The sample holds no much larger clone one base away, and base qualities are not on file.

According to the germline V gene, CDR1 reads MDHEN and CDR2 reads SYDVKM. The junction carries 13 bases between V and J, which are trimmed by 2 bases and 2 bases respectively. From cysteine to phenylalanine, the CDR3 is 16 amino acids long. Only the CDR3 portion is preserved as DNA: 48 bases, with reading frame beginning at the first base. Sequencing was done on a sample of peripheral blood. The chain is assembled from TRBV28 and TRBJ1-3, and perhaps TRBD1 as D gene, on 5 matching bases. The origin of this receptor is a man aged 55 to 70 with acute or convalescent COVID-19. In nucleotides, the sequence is TGTGCCAGCAGTTTAGCGTATTCCAGGGCTGGAAACACCATATATTTT. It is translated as CASSLAYSRAGNTIYF.